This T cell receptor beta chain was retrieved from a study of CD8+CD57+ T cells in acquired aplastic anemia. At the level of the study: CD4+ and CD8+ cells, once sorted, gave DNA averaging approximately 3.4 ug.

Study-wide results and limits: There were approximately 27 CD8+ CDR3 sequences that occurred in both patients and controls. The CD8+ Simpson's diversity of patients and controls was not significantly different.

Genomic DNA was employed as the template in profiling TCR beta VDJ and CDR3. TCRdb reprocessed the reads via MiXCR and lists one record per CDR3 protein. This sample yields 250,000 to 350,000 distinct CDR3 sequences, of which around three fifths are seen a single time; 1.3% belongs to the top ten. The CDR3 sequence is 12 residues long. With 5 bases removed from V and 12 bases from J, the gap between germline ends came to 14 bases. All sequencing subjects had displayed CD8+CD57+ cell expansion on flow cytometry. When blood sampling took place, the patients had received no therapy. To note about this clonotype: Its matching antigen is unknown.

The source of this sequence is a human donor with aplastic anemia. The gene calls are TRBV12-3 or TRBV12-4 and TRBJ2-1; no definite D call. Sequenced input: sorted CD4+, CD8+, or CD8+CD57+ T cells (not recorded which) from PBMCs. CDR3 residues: CASSMTNNPQFF. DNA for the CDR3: TGTGCCAGCAGTATGACCAATAACCCGCAGTTCTTC.